Below, 17 T cell receptor beta chains from the same sample are listed, as sequenced in a study of blood T cell repertoires in COVID-19. Sequencing used immunoSEQ multiplex PCR; TCRdb keeps in-frame clones, though not all of them. The data show some 120,000 clones, roughly 89% seen once. The specimen was peripheral blood. These receptors came from a human donor with acute or convalescent COVID-19. The donor label of this sample is uncertain.

The chain joins TRBV7-2 to TRBJ1-3; 7 bases match TRBD1. The CDR3 spans 15 residues. V shed 5 bases, J shed 5 bases, and the junction held 9 bases outside the gene matches. Per the germline V gene, CDR1 is SGHTA and CDR2 is FQGNSA. CDR3 coding DNA: TGTGCCAGCAGCACGACCTGGGACAGCAGAAACACCATATATTTT. The encoded protein is CASSTTWDSRNTIYF.

The chain joins TRBV28 to TRBJ2-2; weak D call: TRBD1 (5 bases). V lost 2 bases, J lost 1 base, and 8 bases lay in between. CDR1 MDHEN and CDR2 SYDVKM come from the germline V gene. There are 15 residues in the CDR3. The CDR3 DNA sequence: TGTGCCAGCAGTTTACGGCAGGGGAACACCGGGGAGCTGTTTTTT. Its translation: CASSLRQGNTGELFF. Filled out from reference TRBV28 and TRBJ2-2, the complete variable domain reads DVKVTQSSRYLVKRTGEKVFLECVQDMDHENMFWYRQDPGLGLRLIYFSYDVKMKEKGDIPEGYSVSREKKERFSLILESASTNQTSMYLCASSLRQGNTGELFFGEGSRLTVL.

This chain links TRBV7-3 with TRBJ2-1; 15 nucleotides match TRBD2. The germline CDR1 and CDR2 sequences are SGHTA and FQGTGA. V shed 2 bases and J 10 bases; nucleotides not matched to a gene: 9. This CDR3 contains 17 residues. The CDR3 bases are TGTGCCAGCAGCTTATGGGGCACCGGGACTAGCGGGAGGGAGCAGTTCTTC. This sequence encodes CASSLWGTGTSGREQFF.

The chain joins TRBV9 to TRBJ2-3, with D tentatively TRBD1 (5 bases). The V gene's germline CDR1 is SGDLS and CDR2 YYNGEE. The CDR3 spans 15 residues. V was clipped by 0 bases and J by 1 base, with 9 bases between them. CDR3 in DNA: TGTGCCAGCAGCGTAGCAGGGTATCGCACAGATACGCAGTATTTT. This gives the protein CASSVAGYRTDTQYF.

This chain joins TRBV6-2 or TRBV6-3 and TRBJ1-1; TRBD1 might be the D (5 bases). The CDR3 has 15 residues. V was shortened by 6 bases and J by 8 bases, with 22 bases between the two germline ends. Per germline, CDR1 MNHEY and CDR2 SVGEGT. In nucleotides, the CDR3 is TGTGCCAGCAGCCCGCCGAGACAGTACACTACCGAAGCTTTCTTT. Translating it yields CASSPPRQYTTEAFF.

The chain joins TRBV19 to TRBJ1-3; unclear D gene. This CDR3 is 12 amino acids long. V lost 11 bases, J lost 5 bases, and 13 bases lay in between. Germline assignment: CDR1 LNHDA and CDR2 SQIVND (reference sequence). For the CDR3, the DNA is TGTGCCGGAGGAGGGATAAGAAACACCATATATTTT. Protein product: CAGGGIRNTIYF.

This clone was recorded only once. Here the CDR3 reads CASSLSWLNNEQFF. In DNA, the CDR3 is TGTGCCAGTAGTTTATCGTGGCTCAACAATGAGCAGTTCTTC. The chain has TRBV19 and TRBJ2-1; D not certain. V was clipped by 5 bases and J by 5 bases, with 13 bases between them. The CDR3 totals 14 residues. Germline V gives CDR1 LNHDA, CDR2 SQIVND (reference sequence).

The V gene is TRBV11-2, the J gene TRBJ1-3; D is possibly TRBD1 (6 bases). This CDR3 region has 17 residues. Germline CDR1 reads SGHAT; CDR2 reads FQNNGV. Trimming pared 4 bases from V and 6 bases from J, leaving 22 bases between. The CDR3 reads CASSSPKQGFGLNTIYF. The CDR3 DNA is TGTGCCAGCAGCTCCCCGAAACAGGGTTTTGGGCTAAACACCATATATTTT.

The chain employs TRBV27 and TRBJ1-1; D may be TRBD1 (6 bases). V was pared by 5 bases and J by 11 bases, with 24 bases between. This CDR3 is 15 amino acids long. Germline V gene data show CDR1 as MNHEY and CDR2 as SMNVEV (reference sequence). In nucleotides, the CDR3 is TGTGCCAGCAGTAGGTGGACAGACAGGTCGCGTCCCGCTTTCTTT. It is translated as CASSRWTDRSRPAFF.

V and J are TRBV9 and TRBJ1-2, with D perhaps TRBD1 (6 bases). From germline, CDR1 is SGDLS and CDR2 YYNGEE. V lost 3 bases and J 2 bases, leaving 23 bases between the germline ends. There are 18 residues in the CDR3. The CDR3 DNA reads TGTGCCAGCAGCGCACGGGGGGTTGGGACACTTCTCAACTATGGCTACACCTTC. Translating gives CASSARGVGTLLNYGYTF.

The CDR3 nucleotides are TGTGCCAGCTCACCTGAGATTGACAGGGGATTAGATACGCAGTATTTT. Its protein is CASSPEIDRGLDTQYF. The V call is TRBV18, the J call TRBJ2-3, with TRBD1 identical over 8 bases. The V gene's germline CDR1 is KGHSH and CDR2 LQKENI. The trim removed 3 bases at V and 5 bases at J, leaving 10 bases unmatched. This CDR3 contains 16 residues.

This clone was seen a handful of times. The chain links TRBV11-2 to TRBJ2-7; 9 bases agree with TRBD1. Per the germline V gene, CDR1 is SGHAT and CDR2 is FQNNGV. This CDR3 comprises 18 residues. Trimming removed 5 bases from V and 1 base from J; junction bases left unmatched: 15. The CDR3 DNA reads TGTGCCAGCAGCCCCGTGCAACGGGACAGGGAGAAATCCTACGAGCAGTACTTC. Its protein is CASSPVQRDREKSYEQYF.

The rearrangement joins TRBV4-3 to TRBJ2-7; TRBD2 matches 7 bases. In germline, CDR1 is LGHNA, CDR2 YSLEER. The length of the CDR3 is 15 residues. V gave up 1 base and J gave up 0 bases; unmatched junction bases: 3. The CDR3 sequence: CASSQGLAVSYEQYF. For the CDR3, the DNA is TGCGCCAGCAGCCAAGGACTAGCTGTCTCCTACGAGCAGTACTTC.

This clone appeared a single time. V gene TRBV18 combines with J gene TRBJ1-1; 9 nucleotides line up with TRBD1. From germline, CDR1 is KGHSH and CDR2 LQKENI. The CDR3 has 16 amino acids. Germline trimming cut 2 bases from V and 4 bases from J; bases unmatched to any gene: 8. Here the CDR3 DNA reads TGTGCCAGCTCACCAACGGTCCCGACAGGGGGCACTGAAGCTTTCTTT. Translating it yields CASSPTVPTGGTEAFF. The variable domain in full, with the rest retrieved from reference TRBV18 and TRBJ1-1, is NAGVMQNPRHLVRRRGQEARLRCSPMKGHSHVYWYRQLPEEGLKFMVYLQKENIIDESGMPKERFSAEFPKEGPSILRIQQVVRGDSAAYFCASSPTVPTGGTEAFFGQGTRLTVV.

The chain has TRBV19 and TRBJ1-2; D is possibly TRBD1 (5 bases). Germline V lookup: CDR1 LNHDA, CDR2 SQIVND (reference sequence). V was shortened by 3 bases and J by 8 bases, with 10 bases between the two germline ends. This CDR3 comprises 12 residues. The CDR3 reads CASSIARGGYTF. The CDR3 DNA reads TGTGCCAGTAGTATTGCGCGGGGGGGCTACACCTTC.

This clone has a handful of counts. CDR3 nucleotide sequence: TGTGCCAGCAGTTTAAGGCCGGACTCCCTTGGGGAAAAACTGTTTTTT. It specifies CASSLRPDSLGEKLFF. V is TRBV27 and J is TRBJ1-4; D unresolved. V dropped 2 bases and J dropped 8 bases, with 18 bases sitting between them. The CDR3 loop spans 16 amino acids. Germline CDR1 is MNHEY and CDR2 is SMNVEV (reference sequence). Combining the CDR3 with reference TRBV27 and TRBJ1-4 gives the whole variable domain EAQVTQNPRYLITVTGKKLTVTCSQNMNHEYMSWYRQDPGLGLRQIYYSMNVEVTDKGDVPEGYKVSRKEKRNFPLILESPSPNQTSLYFCASSLRPDSLGEKLFFGSGTQLSVL.

This clone was counted a single time. The chain is built from TRBV28 and TRBJ2-7; TRBD2 agrees at 10 bases. Germline V gene sequence: CDR1 MDHEN, CDR2 SYDVKM. Losses at the gene ends were 7 bases for V and 7 bases for J; bases not matched to a gene: 10. There are 14 residues in the CDR3. Written as DNA, the CDR3 is TGTGCCAGCACAGCGGGGGGGCTCCTAAGGGAGCAGTACTTC. It specifies CASTAGGLLREQYF.